Listed here are 3 T cell receptor beta chains from one sample, sequenced in a study of OX40 agonist ivuxolimab in advanced cancers. Produced via immunoSEQ multiplex PCR; TCRdb's table is partial and in-frame only. The sample yields roughly 66,000 clones, roughly 87% seen once. Sequences were derived from CD4+ or CD8+ T cells sorted from blood, sampled in a trial of the OX40 agonist ivuxolimab. The receptors stem from an adult with an advanced solid tumor such as melanoma, head and neck, liver or kidney cancer.

The V call is TRBV6-5, the J call TRBJ1-1, with D maybe TRBD1 (5 bases). CDR3 length: 11 amino acids. The germline V gene has CDR1 MNHEY and CDR2 SVGAGI. Deletions cut 5 bases from V and 8 bases from J, with 9 bases between. Written as DNA, the CDR3 is TGTGCCAGCAGTCGGGACGGCGAAGCTTTCTTT. Translation gives CASSRDGEAFF.

This clone was picked up one time. V and J are TRBV2 and TRBJ2-3; TRBD2 matches at 9 bases. This CDR3 has 19 amino acids. Trimming removed 6 bases from V and 4 bases from J; junction bases left unmatched: 20. Germline-derived CDR1 and CDR2 are SNHLY and FYNNEI. CDR3 amino acids: CASRYGGVVAGVSPDTQYF. The CDR3 DNA follows: TGTGCCAGCAGATATGGAGGAGTTGTAGCGGGAGTCTCCCCAGATACGCAGTATTTT.

CDR3 protein: CASSERTFTYEQYF. CDR3 in DNA: TGTGCCAGCAGTGAACGGACCTTTACCTACGAGCAGTACTTC. The V gene is TRBV6-1, the J gene TRBJ2-7, with unresolved D. Germline CDR1 is MNHNS and CDR2 is SASEGT. V was pared by 2 bases and J by 2 bases, with 10 bases between. The CDR3 is 14 amino acids.